The clone carrying this TCR beta chain was counted only a few times. The data derive from a study of identical twins. MiXCR, run by TCRdb on the 5' RACE reads, gives a single entry per CDR3 protein. The data show about 1.7 million distinct CDR3 sequences, around 29% seen once. The trim removed 7 bases at V and 9 bases at J, leaving 8 bases unmatched. Germline CDR1 reads MGHDK; CDR2 reads SYGVNS. The CDR3 has 13 amino acids. The sequence derives from a newborn girl in good health. Material for sequencing was cord blood. The V gene is TRBV25-1, the J gene TRBJ2-1, with 8 bases fitting TRBD2. CDR3 sequence: CASTGGIQGEQFF. The CDR3 nucleotides are TGTGCCAGCACGGGAGGGATACAGGGTGAGCAGTTCTTC.